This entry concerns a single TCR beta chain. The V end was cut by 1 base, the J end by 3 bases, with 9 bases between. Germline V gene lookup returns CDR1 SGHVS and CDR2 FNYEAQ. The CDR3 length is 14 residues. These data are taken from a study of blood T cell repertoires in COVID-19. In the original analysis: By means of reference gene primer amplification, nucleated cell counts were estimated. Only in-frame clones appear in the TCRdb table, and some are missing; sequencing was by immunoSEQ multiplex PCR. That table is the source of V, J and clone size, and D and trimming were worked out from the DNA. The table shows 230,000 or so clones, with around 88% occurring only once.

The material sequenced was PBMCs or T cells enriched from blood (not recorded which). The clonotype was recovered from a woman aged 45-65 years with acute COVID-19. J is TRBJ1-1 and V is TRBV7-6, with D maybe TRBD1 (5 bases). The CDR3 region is CASSLGGSDTEAFF. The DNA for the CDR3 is TGTGCCAGCAGCTTAGGGGGCTCGGACACTGAAGCTTTCTTT.